Given below is one TCR beta chain in context. The sample holds one count of this clone. No antigen is known for it. One base away there is no much larger clone; base qualities are not given. The entry originates in a study of blood T cell repertoires in COVID-19 (TCRdb year 2020). Regarding the complete study: Collaborator samples came from the United States, Italy and Spain and covered acute and convalescent phases of COVID-19. Deeply sampled blood TCRbeta repertoires from subjects exposed to, actively infected with, or recovered from COVID-19 were included in the dataset. The repertoires were made available in a free public database intended to serve as a resource for research on the immune response to SARS-CoV-2. The prospective study material was composed of cDNA or gDNA derived from T cells, B-cell-depleted T cells, or PBMCs. Where available, HLA class I and class II types were taken from metadata supplied by the sample provider and were not determined by assay-based typing. Sample metadata almost always included a de-identified subject ID, COVID-19 status, age in years and sex. Samples were obtained from the ongoing ImmuneRACE study (first 160 participants) and from over 1,000 subjects provided by 6 global collaborators.

The immunoSEQ Assay, a bias-controlled multiplex PCR, was used to amplify TCRbeta CDR3 regions from genomic DNA. Per the source publication's procedure: The number of nucleated cells in each sample was estimated by amplification of reference gene primers within the assay. To quantify the absolute abundance of each unique TCRbeta CDR3 rearrangement, sequence reads were collapsed and filtered. Productive Simpson clonality was computed per sample as the square root of Simpson's diversity index over productive rearrangements. Entries here come from immuneACCESS through TCRdb and include only in-frame sequences with V and J called. Some clones fail to appear in such tables; in the studies checked, an unresolved V gene covers under half of the shortfall, and the cause of the remainder is unknown. V and J calls and clone size are given by that table; D and trimming were obtained from the DNA. In all, the sample holds roughly 250,000 clones, and about 85% of those were seen once. The leading ten clones occupy under 4.5% of the sample.

A second Seattle source provided samples from volunteer blood donors who had recovered from COVID-19. Each collaborating institution followed its own protocols to collect whole blood in K2EDTA tubes. For TCRbeta analysis, collaborators shipped samples in one of three forms: frozen whole blood, isolated PBMCs, or DNA extracted from either of those sample types. Overall study results and their limits: The amount of clinical and demographic metadata varied by source and participant and was provided uncurated.

This clonotype was obtained from a man aged 60-69 years who had recovered from COVID-19. Sequenced: peripheral blood.

The nucleotide sequence reads as follows: TGTGCCAGTAGTCCGGGACAGACGGAGACCCAGTACTTC. Its product reads: CASSPGQTETQYF. The chain is made from TRBV19 and TRBJ2-5, and TRBD1 aligns with 7 junction nucleotides. From the germline V gene (reference sequence), CDR1 is LNHDA and CDR2 is SQIVND. Germline trimming: 5 bases from V, 5 bases from J; junction bases outside gene matches: 5. From the cysteine up to the phenylalanine, the CDR3 has a length of 13 residues. Only the CDR3 region is kept as DNA, spanning 39 bases read in frame from base 1.